This section outlines one T cell receptor beta chain sequence together with its context. Its recognized antigen is unknown. The sample holds no much larger clone one base away, and base qualities are not on file. Patients with autoimmune disease history or receiving systemic immunosuppression were excluded from the trial. Peripheral blood for TCR sequencing was collected from all dose cohorts at baseline, on cycle 4 day 1, and on cycle 7 day 1. Samples were obtained from an open-label, multicenter, first-in-human phase I dose-escalation trial of ivuxolimab. The trial enrolled adults with locally advanced or metastatic head and neck squamous cell, hepatocellular, melanoma or renal cell carcinoma. CD4+ and CD8+ T cells were sorted separately from peripheral blood before TCR sequencing. To sequence the TCRbeta CDR3 region, genomic DNA was isolated from the sorted cells. TCRbeta CDR3 regions were sequenced using the immunoSEQ Assay. TCRdb stores this immuneACCESS table with in-frame sequences only. Part of the clones is absent; in the studies checked, under half of the shortfall reflects unresolved V genes, and no reason is known for the rest. This sample holds approximately 82,000 clones; around 90% were observed only once. In total, the top ten clones hold about 0.78% of the sample.

The data were taken from a study of OX40 agonist ivuxolimab in advanced cancers. With respect to the entire study: The costimulatory receptor OX40 (CD134) was targeted by ivuxolimab, a fully human IgG2 agonistic monoclonal antibody. Prior anti-PD-1, anti-PD-L1 or anti-CTLA-4 therapy was permitted, and checkpoint inhibitors had been received by under 50% of dose-escalation patients. Intravenous ivuxolimab was administered to patients every 2 weeks at six dose levels: 0.01, 0.1, 0.3, 1.5, 3 and 10 mg/kg. Of the 50 to 55 patients in dose escalation, 19 had hepatocellular carcinoma, around 15 had melanoma, 9 had renal cell carcinoma and 9 had head and neck cancer. Peripheral TCRbeta sequencing was intended to test whether TCR sequence diversity was altered and clonal T-cell expansion was caused by ivuxolimab. A male proportion of 82.7% and a mean age of about 60 years, ranging from 23 to 79, were recorded for the dose-escalation cohort. Partial responses occurred in three dose-escalation patients, of whom one had hepatocellular carcinoma and two had cutaneous melanoma. The paper describes the monotherapy dose-escalation part (N ≈ 49 patients) of the phase I trial of ivuxolimab.

V was cut back by 1 base and J by 4 bases, leaving a gap of 9 bases between them. CDR1 SGHTS and CDR2 YDEGEE are derived from the germline V gene. From its cysteine to its phenylalanine, the CDR3 spans 14 amino acids. Solely the CDR3 DNA is kept, with 42 bases framed from the first base. Points the paper makes about the study in general: Which antigens the clonally expanded peripheral T cells were specific for was not determined. After ivuxolimab, expanded clones were on average more numerous among CD8+ T cells than among CD4+ T cells. Low levels of normalized T-cell clonal expansion were also seen in some patients who did not respond. Clonal expansion of both CD4+ and CD8+ blood T cells was observed from baseline to week 6 at doses 0.1 to 3.0 mg/kg. Partial responders in the 0.1-3.0 mg/kg groups had among the lowest normalized peripheral clonal expansion, especially among CD8+ T cells.

This receptor was taken from an adult with an advanced solid tumor such as melanoma, head and neck, liver or kidney cancer. The V and J genes are TRBV5-8 and TRBJ1-5, and TRBD1 may be the D gene, going by 6 matching bases. This specimen was CD4+ or CD8+ T cells sorted from blood, taken in a trial of the OX40 agonist ivuxolimab. The DNA is TGTGCCAGCAGCTTGTTCAGGGGAAATCAGCCCCAGCATTTT. Its translation reads: CASSLFRGNQPQHF.